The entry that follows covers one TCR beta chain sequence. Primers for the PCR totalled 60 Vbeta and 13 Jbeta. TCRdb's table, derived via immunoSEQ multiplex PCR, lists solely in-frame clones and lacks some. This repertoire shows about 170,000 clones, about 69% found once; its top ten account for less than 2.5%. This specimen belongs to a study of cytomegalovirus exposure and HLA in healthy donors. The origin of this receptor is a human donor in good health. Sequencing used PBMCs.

In nucleotides, the CDR3 is TGTGCCAGCAGCGTAGTAGAGGGAGCAAGCGCTTTCTTT. Translation: CASSVVEGASAFF. The chain couples TRBV9 to TRBJ1-1; D gene unclear. This CDR3 comprises 13 residues. Germline lookup yields CDR1 SGDLS and CDR2 YYNGEE. V lost 0 bases and J lost 11, with 14 bases in between.